The 9 T cell receptor beta chains given below trace back to one sample, sequenced in a study of blood T cell repertoires in COVID-19. Generated by immunoSEQ multiplex PCR, the TCRdb table keeps only in-frame clones and is missing some. The sample yields around 470,000 clones, roughly 87% seen once. What was sequenced was PBMCs or T cells enriched from blood (not recorded which). Receptors were obtained from a young man who had recovered from COVID-19.

The chain couples TRBV6-5 to TRBJ2-5; D unresolved. Germline CDR1 reads MNHEY; CDR2 reads SVGAGI. The V gene lost 6 bases and the J gene lost 4 bases, with 6 bases spanning the gap. The CDR3 length is 11 residues. CDR3 bases: TGTGCCAGCAGCACTCTAGAGACCCAGTACTTC. It translates to CASSTLETQYF.

The J gene is TRBJ1-1, the V gene TRBV27; perhaps TRBD1 as D (6 bases). This CDR3 spans 16 amino acids. The V gene lost 7 bases and the J gene lost 3 bases, with 21 bases spanning the gap. Germline V CDR1 and CDR2: MNHEY, SMNVEV (reference sequence). The CDR3 DNA is TGTGCCAGCACCACACGTTACAGGGCTTCGGACACTGAAGCTTTCTTT. Its protein is CASTTRYRASDTEAFF.

The chain links TRBV19 to TRBJ1-1, with 11 bases fitting TRBD1. J gave up 0 bases and V 1 base, and 1 base lay outside the gene matches. This CDR3 has 16 residues. CDR1 and CDR2 (germline): LNHDA, SQIVND (reference sequence). The CDR3 sequence is CASSIGTGGMNTEAFF. The CDR3 DNA reads as TGTGCCAGTAGTATAGGGACAGGGGGCATGAACACTGAAGCTTTCTTT.

The chain has TRBV11-3 and TRBJ2-7, with D perhaps TRBD1 (6 bases). Germline values: CDR1 SGHNT, CDR2 YENEEA. V was trimmed by 5 bases and J by 2 bases, leaving 16 bases between them. The length of the CDR3 is 15 residues. CDR3: CASSPLAGETYEQYF. For the CDR3, the DNA is TGTGCCAGCAGCCCCCTGGCAGGGGAAACCTACGAGCAGTACTTC.

The genes are TRBV20-1 and TRBJ2-3; D gene unclear. V was shortened by 5 bases and J by 6 bases, with 9 bases between the two germline ends. Germline loops: CDR1 DFQATT, CDR2 SNEGSKA (reference sequence). The CDR3 totals 11 residues. CDR3 sequence reads: CSAQARDTQYF. CDR3 nucleotides: TGCAGTGCTCAAGCTCGGGATACGCAGTATTTT.

This rearrangement joins TRBV25-1 to TRBJ2-3; 8 positions match TRBD2. V lost 4 bases to trimming and J lost 1 base; unmatched junction nucleotides: 1. Germline CDR1 reads MGHDK; CDR2 reads SYGVNS. This CDR3 has 14 residues. The CDR3 nucleotides read TGTGCCAGCAGTGCCGGGGGGGGCACAGATACGCAGTATTTT. Residues: CASSAGGGTDTQYF.

This chain uses TRBV7-3 with TRBJ2-7; maybe TRBD1 (5 bases). This CDR3 spans 16 amino acids. The germline CDR1 and CDR2 sequences are SGHTA and FQGTGA. V shed 4 bases and J shed 5 bases, with 21 bases lying between them. Here the CDR3 reads CASSSNGWQGSHEQYF. The DNA of the CDR3 is TGTGCCAGCAGCTCGAACGGGTGGCAGGGATCCCACGAGCAGTACTTC. The full variable domain, rest sourced from reference TRBV7-3 and TRBJ2-7, is GAGVSQTPSNKVTEKGKYVELRCDPISGHTALYWYRQSLGQGPEFLIYFQGTGAADDSGLPNDRFFAVRPEGSVSTLKIQRTERGDSAVYLCASSSNGWQGSHEQYFGPGTRLTVT.

This chain joins TRBV5-6 and TRBJ2-5; possibly TRBD1 for D (6 bases). This CDR3 comprises 15 residues. The germline CDR1 and CDR2 sequences are SGHDT and YYEEEE. The V end lost 4 bases, the J end lost 4 bases, and 17 bases lay between the germline ends. The CDR3 nucleotides are TGTGCCAGCAGCCTAGACAGGCAGAAGGGAGAGACCCAGTACTTC. Its protein product is CASSLDRQKGETQYF.

This clone was counted a single time. The same CDR3 also results from other DNA sequences found in this sample. The chain has TRBV5-6 and TRBJ2-7; the match to TRBD1 covers 7 bases. The junction had 2 bases not matched to a gene; V was cut back by 0 bases and J by 2 bases. The CDR3 length is 14 residues. Germline-derived CDR1 and CDR2 are SGHDT and YYEEEE. CDR3 protein: CASSLGTGAYEQYF. The CDR3 DNA sequence: TGTGCCAGCAGCTTGGGCACAGGGGCCTACGAGCAGTACTTC.